The rows below give T cell receptor beta chains drawn from one sample of a study of blood T cell repertoires in COVID-19. The assay was immunoSEQ multiplex PCR, and TCRdb's table has in-frame clones only and misses some. The sample has hundreds of thousands of clones; about 88% are singletons. Specimen: PBMCs or T cells enriched from blood (not recorded which). These receptors all come from a woman aged 40-49 years who had recovered from COVID-19. Both conserved end residues are part of each CDR3. Rows give clone size only sometimes, using once, few, many, or a class for an expanded clone.

size | J | V | CDR3
NA | TRBJ2-7 | TRBV18 | CASSPERMAYEQYF
NA | TRBJ2-7 | TRBV27 | CASSPRVGTYEQYF
NA | TRBJ2-7 | TRBV4-1 | CASSQSGQSYEQYF
NA | TRBJ2-1 | TRBV3-1/TRBV3-2 | CASSQIIRVDPHNEQFF
once | TRBJ1-6 | TRBV19 | CASVPGQGSRSPLHF
NA | TRBJ1-1 | TRBV7-2 | CASTWRGGNTEAFF
once | TRBJ2-7 | TRBV10-2 | CASSLAGLSYEQYF
NA | TRBJ2-1 | TRBV27 | CASRPGTENYNEQFF
NA | TRBJ2-2 | TRBV5-1 | CASSLGQGRDTGELFF
NA | TRBJ1-5 | TRBV25-1 | CATVDRRNQPQHF
NA | TRBJ2-1 | TRBV7-2 | CASSPRRPGGSNEQFF
NA | TRBJ2-5 | TRBV6-2/TRBV6-3 | CASSYYPRAVETQYF
NA | TRBJ1-4 | TRBV29-1 | CSAGVATNEKLFF
NA | TRBJ2-2 | TRBV5-4 | CASSLPGSINTGELFF
NA | TRBJ1-3 | TRBV5-1 | CASSTADREFEFHSGNTIYF
once | TRBJ2-7 | TRBV5-5 | CASSDHRDRDTYEQYF
NA | TRBJ1-5 | TRBV30 | CAWGVGTGVLGNQPQHF
NA | TRBJ1-4 | TRBV18 | CASSEGVNEKLFF
NA | TRBJ2-7 | TRBV11-3 | CASSLAGLADYEQYF
NA | TRBJ1-6 | TRBV15 | CATEGSYNSPLHF
NA | TRBJ1-2 | TRBV28 | CASSPGITGYTF
NA | TRBJ2-7 | TRBV11-3 | CASSLVSSGEYEQYF
few | TRBJ1-1 | TRBV29-1 | CSSSRGNTEAFF
few | TRBJ2-7 | TRBV19 | CASSKGSGLAEYEQYF
NA | TRBJ1-3 | TRBV19 | CASSIQDQAGNTIYF
few | TRBJ1-1 | TRBV24-1 | CATSDYTVEGAFF
NA | TRBJ1-4 | TRBV5-1 | CASSQTPATNEKLFF
few | TRBJ1-1 | TRBV5-1 | CASSLVGQGKAFF